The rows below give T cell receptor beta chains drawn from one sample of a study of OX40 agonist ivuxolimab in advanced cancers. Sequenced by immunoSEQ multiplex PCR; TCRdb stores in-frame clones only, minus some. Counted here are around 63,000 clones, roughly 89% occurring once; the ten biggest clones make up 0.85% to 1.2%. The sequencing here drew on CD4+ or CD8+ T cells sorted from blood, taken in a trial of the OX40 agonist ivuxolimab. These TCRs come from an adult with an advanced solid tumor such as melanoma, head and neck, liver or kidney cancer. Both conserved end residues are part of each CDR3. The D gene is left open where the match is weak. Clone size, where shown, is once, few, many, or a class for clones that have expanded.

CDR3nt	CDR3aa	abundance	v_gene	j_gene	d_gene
TGTGCCTGGAGTGTAGATACCGGGCCTAATTCACCCCTCCACTTT	CAWSVDTGPNSPLHF	-	TRBV30	TRBJ1-6	-
TGTGCCAGCAGCGTAGGCGGTAAGAACACCGGGGAGCTGTTTTTT	CASSVGGKNTGELFF	-	TRBV9	TRBJ2-2	-
TGTGCCAGCAGCTTGGGAGGGACGGATGAAAAACTGTTTTTT	CASSLGGTDEKLFF	-	TRBV5-7	TRBJ1-4	-
TGTGCCAGTAGTATAGACGTTCCAGGGGGGGCCTACGAGCAGTACTTC	CASSIDVPGGAYEQYF	-	TRBV19	TRBJ2-7	-
TGTGCCTGGACCGTCCCGGGACAGGGAAAAAAAGCTTTCTTT	CAWTVPGQGKKAFF	-	TRBV30	TRBJ1-1	TRBD1
TGTGCCAGCAGGCTAGCGGGGGGGCCAGAGACCCAGTACTTC	CASRLAGGPETQYF	-	TRBV5-6	TRBJ2-5	TRBD2
TGTGCCAGTAGTATCCGAAGAGAGGGGGCTACACCCCTCCACTTT	CASSIRREGATPLHF	-	TRBV19	TRBJ1-6	TRBD1
TGTGCCAGCTCACCAAACTCCCGGAATGAAAAACTGTTTTTT	CASSPNSRNEKLFF	-	TRBV18	TRBJ1-4	-
TGTGCCAGCAGTGGCCCGGGACAGGGGGCCGGAAAGACCCAGTACTTC	CASSGPGQGAGKTQYF	-	TRBV2	TRBJ2-5	TRBD1
TGTGCCAGCAGGGAGGCCTACAATGAGCAGTTCTTC	CASREAYNEQFF	-	TRBV6-6	TRBJ2-1	-
TGTGCCAGTAATGGACAGTTTTTAGGGGCCAACGTCCTGACTTTC	CASNGQFLGANVLTF	-	TRBV19	TRBJ2-6	-
TGCGCCAGCAGGGAGGCGGTTGATCAGCCCCAGCATTTT	CASREAVDQPQHF	few	TRBV10-2	TRBJ1-5	-
TGTGCCAGCAGCACAGGACAGGGGAAGGACACTGAAGCTTTCTTT	CASSTGQGKDTEAFF	-	TRBV7-9	TRBJ1-1	TRBD1
TGCAGTGCGGGACAGAACACTGAAGCTTTCTTT	CSAGQNTEAFF	-	TRBV20-1	TRBJ1-1	-
TGCGCCAGCAGTCAATCGAGGGATTGGGCTTTCTTT	CASSQSRDWAFF	-	TRBV23-1	TRBJ1-1	-
TGTGCCAGCAGTTACTCGTCCAGGGGCAATGAGCAGTTCTTC	CASSYSSRGNEQFF	-	TRBV6-5	TRBJ2-1	-
TGTGCCAGCAGTCGTTCGGGACCAGAACAACAACAGCATTTT	CASSRSGPEQQQHF	-	TRBV2	TRBJ1-5	-
TGTGCCAGCAGCTCCCGACTAGCAGACGGCCTCAATGAGCAGTTCTTC	CASSSRLADGLNEQFF	-	TRBV7-2	TRBJ2-1	TRBD2
TGTGCCAGCAGCTGGGGGGGACAGGGGGCCGACGAGCAGTACTTC	CASSWGGQGADEQYF	-	TRBV5-4	TRBJ2-7	TRBD1
TGTGCCAGCAGCTTGGGGGAAGCGGCCTCCTACGAGCAGTACTTC	CASSLGEAASYEQYF	-	TRBV5-5	TRBJ2-7	-
TGTGCCTGGAGTGTGAGGGATAATTCACCCCTCCACTTT	CAWSVRDNSPLHF	-	TRBV30	TRBJ1-6	-
TGCGCCAGCAGCTTGGCCAGCAGTAGTGCAGATACGCAGTATTTT	CASSLASSSADTQYF	-	TRBV5-1	TRBJ2-3	-
TGCAGCGCCCGACAGGGGGCGAGATACGAGACCCAGTACTTC	CSARQGARYETQYF	-	TRBV29-1	TRBJ2-5	TRBD1
TGTGCCAGCAGTTCCCTCCTGTGGACAGCGAACACTGAAGCTTTCTTT	CASSSLLWTANTEAFF	-	TRBV6-5	TRBJ1-1	-
TGCGCCAGCAGTAAAGTCTACAGGAACACTGAAGCTTTCTTT	CASSKVYRNTEAFF	-	TRBV10-2	TRBJ1-1	-
TGTGCCAGCAGTCCGAACTGGGGGGGCTACACCTTC	CASSPNWGGYTF	-	TRBV2	TRBJ1-2	-
TGTGCCTGGAGGCACAGCACCGGGGAGCTGTTTTTT	CAWRHSTGELFF	-	TRBV30	TRBJ2-2	-
TGCAGCGTTGAGAACTATGGCTACACCTTC	CSVENYGYTF	few	TRBV29-1	TRBJ1-2	-
TGTGCCAGCAGCAAGGGACAGGGAGCTTTGGACACTGAAGCTTTCTTT	CASSKGQGALDTEAFF	-	TRBV5-4	TRBJ1-1	TRBD1
TGTGCCAGCAGCGAGGGGGCGGCATCCTACAATGAGCAGTTCTTC	CASSEGAASYNEQFF	-	TRBV7-2	TRBJ2-1	TRBD1
TGTGCCAGCAGCTGGACTCTAACACGTCCTGGAAACACCATATATTTT	CASSWTLTRPGNTIYF	-	TRBV28	TRBJ1-3	-
TGTGCCTGGAGTGTATATAGGAGCTACACCTTC	CAWSVYRSYTF	-	TRBV30	TRBJ1-2	-
TGTGCCACCAGCAGATGGACAGATTCACCCCTCCACTTT	CATSRWTDSPLHF	-	TRBV15	TRBJ1-6	-
TGTGCCAGCCGTAGGAACACTGAAGCTTTCTTT	CASRRNTEAFF	few	TRBV5-8	TRBJ1-1	-
TGTGCCAGCAGTTACTCGAGGGGGAGAACTGGAAACACCATATATTTT	CASSYSRGRTGNTIYF	-	TRBV6-5	TRBJ1-3	-
TGTGCCTGGAGTCGAAGGGCAGCAAATCTCTACGAGCAGTACTTC	CAWSRRAANLYEQYF	-	TRBV30	TRBJ2-7	-
TGTGCCAGCAGCCAGGGTGGGTCGGTCTACAATGAGCAGTTCTTC	CASSQGGSVYNEQFF	-	TRBV7-2	TRBJ2-1	-
TGTGCCTGGAGTCGCTGGGAAGGCTACACCTTC	CAWSRWEGYTF	once	TRBV30	TRBJ1-2	-
TGTGCCAGCAGCGTAGGGCGGACAGGCTACCGGGGAATAACAGATACGCAGTATTTT	CASSVGRTGYRGITDTQYF	once	TRBV9	TRBJ2-3	TRBD1
TGTGCCAGCAGCCGGGACGGCGTTCCCAACGAAAAACTGTTTTTT	CASSRDGVPNEKLFF	-	TRBV6-5	TRBJ1-4	-
TGTGCCAGCAGCTTTGACGGGAGAGGGACTGAAGCTTTCTTT	CASSFDGRGTEAFF	-	TRBV7-2	TRBJ1-1	-
TGTGCCAGCGGGGCCACGGGGTCAACTAATGAAAAACTGTTTTTT	CASGATGSTNEKLFF	-	TRBV6-1	TRBJ1-4	-
TGTGCCAGCAGCTTAGAGCAGATGACTAATGAAAAACTGTTTTTT	CASSLEQMTNEKLFF	-	TRBV7-9	TRBJ1-4	-
TGTGCCAGCAGGGTTAGGACAGGGGGCTCGGAGACCCAGTACTTC	CASRVRTGGSETQYF	-	TRBV2	TRBJ2-5	TRBD1
TGTGCCAGCTCAGCGACAGTCTCGGACATTCAGTACTTC	CASSATVSDIQYF	-	TRBV18	TRBJ2-4	-
TGTGCCAGCACCCCCCGTGCGGACTTTTACGAGCAGTACTTC	CASTPRADFYEQYF	-	TRBV27	TRBJ2-7	-
TGCGCCAGCAGCTTCGACAGGGGAACAGATACGCAGTATTTT	CASSFDRGTDTQYF	-	TRBV5-1	TRBJ2-3	TRBD1
TGTGCCAGCAGTGGACTAGCGGGGCGTGGTGAGCAGTTCTTC	CASSGLAGRGEQFF	-	TRBV6-1	TRBJ2-1	TRBD2
TGTGCCAGCAGTTACCCGCCCAGGGCCGGTGGCGGGGAGCTGTTTTTT	CASSYPPRAGGGELFF	once	TRBV6-6	TRBJ2-2	-
TGCGCCAGCAGTGAGCATCGGGGGACTTTCATTTCTAATGAGCAGTTCTTC	CASSEHRGTFISNEQFF	-	TRBV10-2	TRBJ2-1	-
TGTGCCAGCAGCTTGAGGCGGCCCTACACAGATACGCAGTATTTT	CASSLRRPYTDTQYF	-	TRBV5-4	TRBJ2-3	-
TGTGCCACCGTTAAGGACAGGGTTAATGAAAAACTGTTTTTT	CATVKDRVNEKLFF	-	TRBV6-1	TRBJ1-4	TRBD1
TGTGCCACATCTAAGGCGGGACGGGAGGGGGTTAGCTATGGCTACACCTTC	CATSKAGREGVSYGYTF	once	TRBV2	TRBJ1-2	-
TGTGCCAGCAGTGAAGGGAGACAGCCTAATCAGCCCCAGCATTTT	CASSEGRQPNQPQHF	-	TRBV2	TRBJ1-5	-
TGCGCCAGCAGCCAAACCGGGACTAGCGGGGGGAGAGAGACCCAGTACTTC	CASSQTGTSGGRETQYF	-	TRBV5-1	TRBJ2-5	TRBD2
TGTGCCAGTAGTACACCCAACAGGGGGCCAGCCAATCAGCCCCAGCATTTT	CASSTPNRGPANQPQHF	-	TRBV19	TRBJ1-5	TRBD1
TGTGCCATCAGCACAGGGCTTAACTATGGCTACACCTTC	CAISTGLNYGYTF	-	TRBV10-3	TRBJ1-2	-